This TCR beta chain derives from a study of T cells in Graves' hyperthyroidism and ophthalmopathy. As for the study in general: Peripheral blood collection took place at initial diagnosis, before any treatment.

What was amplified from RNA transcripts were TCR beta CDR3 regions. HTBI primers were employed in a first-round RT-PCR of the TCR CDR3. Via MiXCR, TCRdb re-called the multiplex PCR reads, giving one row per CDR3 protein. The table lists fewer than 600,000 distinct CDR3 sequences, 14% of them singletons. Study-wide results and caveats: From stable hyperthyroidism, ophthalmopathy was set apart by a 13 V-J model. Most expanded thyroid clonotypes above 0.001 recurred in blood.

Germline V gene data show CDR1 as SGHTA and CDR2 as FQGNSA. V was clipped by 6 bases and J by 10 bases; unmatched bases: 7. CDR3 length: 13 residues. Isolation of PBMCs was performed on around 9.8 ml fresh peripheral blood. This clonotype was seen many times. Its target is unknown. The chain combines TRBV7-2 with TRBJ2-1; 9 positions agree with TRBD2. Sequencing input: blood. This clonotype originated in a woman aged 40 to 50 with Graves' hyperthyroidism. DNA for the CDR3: TGTGCCAGCAGTCATGTAGCGGGAGAGGAGCAGTTCTTC. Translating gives CASSHVAGEEQFF.